This TCR beta chain is from a study of shared clonotypes between healthy human individuals. Whole-study context: The study used three CD4 naive, three CD4 memory, two CD8 naive and one CD8 memory plate per donor.

V lost 0 bases, J lost 5 bases, and 17 bases lay in between. Germline V gene sequence: CDR1 SGHRS, CDR2 YFSETQ. This CDR3 comprises 16 residues. Findings of the study overall: Naive subsets typically showed greater estimated richness than memory subsets.

The deep-level immunoSEQ assay was used. Methods used by the authors: ImmunoSEQ sequences covered only the junction and lacked quality scores; filtering therefore differed. The repertoire was sequenced with immunoSEQ multiplex PCR; TCRdb's copy has only in-frame clones and lacks some. For V, J and clone size, that table is used; D and trimming come from the DNA. Counted here are 1.6 million or so clones, 98% to 99% occurring once; the ten biggest clones make up about 0.4%. As concerns this clone: Its cognate antigen is unknown.

Sample: naive CD4+ T cells sorted from blood. The subset: CD45RA+ positively selected. The chain has TRBV5-1 and TRBJ1-2; tentative D call: TRBD1 (5 bases). This sequence was found in a man aged 30 to 39 in good health. The CDR3 here is CASSLVGGAGIYGYTF. The CDR3 DNA reads TGCGCCAGCAGCTTGGTCGGAGGGGCTGGGATTTATGGCTACACCTTC.